These 15 T cell receptor beta chains originate from one sample sequenced in a study of blood T cell repertoires in COVID-19. TCRdb's table, derived via immunoSEQ multiplex PCR, lists solely in-frame clones and lacks some. The repertoire has over 250,000 clones, nearly 90% of them found once; the top ten carry around 1.9%. The specimen was PBMCs or T cells enriched from blood (not recorded which). All receptors come from an older woman who had recovered from COVID-19.

V and J are TRBV5-4 and TRBJ2-7; TRBD1 matches 9 bases. CDR3 length equals 13 residues. Germline loops: CDR1 SGHNT, CDR2 YYREEE (reference sequence). The junction had 1 base not matched to a gene; V was cut back by 4 bases and J by 2 bases. CDR3 region: CASSRTGAYEQYF. The CDR3 DNA reads as TGTGCCAGCAGCCGGACAGGGGCCTACGAGCAGTACTTC. Together with reference TRBV5-4 and TRBJ2-7, the CDR3 gives the full variable domain: ETGVTQSPTHLIKTRGQQVTLRCSSQSGHNTVSWYQQALGQGPQFIFQYYREEENGRGNFPPRFSGLQFPNYSSELNVNALELDDSALYLCASSRTGAYEQYFGPGTRLTVT.

This rearrangement joins TRBV30 to TRBJ1-5, with D possibly being TRBD1 (6 bases). This CDR3 is built from 12 residues. Germline loops: CDR1 GTSNPN, CDR2 SVGIG (reference sequence). Trimming took 0 bases from V and 7 from J, leaving 7 bases between them. Here the CDR3 DNA reads TGTGCCTGGAGTGTAGGGGGACAGCCCCAGCATTTT. Its translation: CAWSVGGQPQHF. Full variable domain (outside the CDR3, taken from reference TRBV30 and TRBJ1-5): SQTIHQWPATLVQPVGSPLSLECTVEGTSNPNLYWYRQAAGRGLQLLFYSVGIGQISSEVPQNLSASRPQDRQFILSSKKLLLSDSGFYLCAWSVGGQPQHFGDGTRLSIL.

Turning to this clone: At the DNA level, this CDR3 is encoded by other sequences in the same sample as well. This chain links TRBV28 with TRBJ1-4, with D perhaps TRBD1 (5 bases). The CDR3 spans 14 residues. Germline V gene sequence: CDR1 MDHEN, CDR2 SYDVKM. The germline V and J ends were trimmed by 4 bases and 0 bases, with 6 bases remaining between them. CDR3 residues: CASSSGTTNEKLFF. The CDR3 nucleotides are TGTGCCAGCAGTTCAGGGACAACTAATGAAAAACTGTTTTTT.

This chain links TRBV20-1 with TRBJ2-7; D call uncertain. V lost 2 bases and J lost 1, with 3 bases in between. Germline-derived CDR1 and CDR2 are DFQATT and SNEGSKA (reference sequence). The CDR3 spans 11 residues. This CDR3 reads CSARTSYEQYF. The CDR3 bases are TGCAGTGCTAGAACATCCTACGAGCAGTACTTC.

The rearrangement links TRBV2 to TRBJ1-1, with TRBD1 identical over 7 bases. The ends lost 5 bases at V and 4 bases at J; junction bases unmatched: 10. The CDR3 consists of 15 residues. The V gene's germline CDR1 is SNHLY and CDR2 FYNNEI. CDR3 sequence reads: CASSTVTGVGTEAFF. The DNA for the CDR3 is TGTGCCAGCAGTACCGTTACAGGGGTGGGCACTGAAGCTTTCTTT.

CDR3 nucleotide sequence: TGCGCCAGCAGCTTGGCCGGTTCTCGTGAAGCTTTCTTT. Its translation is CASSLAGSREAFF. The V and J genes are TRBV5-1 and TRBJ1-1; D ambiguous. V was pared by 0 bases and J by 7 bases, with 10 bases between. This CDR3 has 13 amino acids. Germline V CDR1 and CDR2: SGHRS, YFSETQ.

J is TRBJ1-5 and V is TRBV7-9; D remains ambiguous. CDR1 and CDR2 from the germline V gene are SEHNR and FQNEAQ (reference sequence). Deletions cut 2 bases from V and 2 bases from J, with 10 bases between. CDR3 length equals 15 residues. CDR3 sequence reads: CASSLHSSGNQPQHF. The CDR3 DNA follows: TGTGCCAGCAGCTTACACAGCTCTGGCAATCAGCCCCAGCATTTT. Variable domain in full (rest from reference TRBV7-9 and TRBJ1-5): DTGVSQNPRHKITKRGQNVTFRCDPISEHNRLYWYRQTLGQGPEFLTYFQNEAQLEKSRLLSDRFSAERPKGSFSTLEIQRTEQGDSAMYLCASSLHSSGNQPQHFGDGTRLSIL.

This chain connects TRBV6-5 to TRBJ1-3; D may be TRBD1 (6 bases). CDR3 length: 14 residues. The germline V gene has CDR1 MNHEY and CDR2 SVGAGI. Deletions cut 4 bases from V and 2 bases from J, with 9 bases between. CDR3 nucleotides: TGTGCCAGCAGTTTACAGGGTACTGGAAACACCATATATTTT. This encodes CASSLQGTGNTIYF.

V and J are TRBV10-3 and TRBJ2-1; 8 bases map to TRBD2. Trimming removed 10 bases from V and 0 bases from J; junction bases left unmatched: 11. This CDR3 spans 16 amino acids. CDR1 ENHRY and CDR2 SYGVKD come from the germline V gene. Here the CDR3 DNA reads TGTGCCAACGGGGGCTCGGGGGGGAGCTCCTACAATGAGCAGTTCTTC. Translation: CANGGSGGSSYNEQFF.

The chain has TRBV2 and TRBJ2-5; 12 bases match TRBD2. CDR1 is SNHLY, CDR2 FYNNEI, per germline. There are 18 residues in the CDR3. With 11 bases clipped from V and 1 base from J, the junction kept 17 bases outside the gene matches. Here the CDR3 reads CASRLPTSGRGGQETQYF. The DNA of the CDR3 is TGTGCCTCGAGGCTACCGACTAGCGGGAGAGGAGGCCAAGAGACCCAGTACTTC. The full variable domain, completed using reference TRBV2 and TRBJ2-5, is EPEVTQTPSHQVTQMGQEVILRCVPISNHLYFYWYRQILGQKVEFLVSFYNNEISEKSEIFDDQFSVERPDGSNFTLKIRSTKLEDSAMYFCASRLPTSGRGGQETQYFGPGTRLLVL.

The J gene is TRBJ2-3, the V gene TRBV5-1; 9 nucleotides match TRBD2. The V and J ends lost 0 bases and 5 bases, in that order; junction bases with no gene match: 7. The CDR3 has 16 amino acids. Germline V gives CDR1 SGHRS, CDR2 YFSETQ. DNA for the CDR3: TGCGCCAGCAGCTTGGCCATAGCGGGGGTGATAGATACGCAGTATTTT. This sequence encodes CASSLAIAGVIDTQYF.

The rearrangement joins TRBV5-1 to TRBJ1-6; 7 nucleotides line up with TRBD1. The germline CDR1 and CDR2 sequences are SGHRS and YFSETQ. This CDR3 comprises 15 residues. V shed 2 bases and J 6 bases; nucleotides not matched to a gene: 5. The CDR3 spells CASSFPDRTNSPLHF. The CDR3 region has the DNA TGCGCCAGCAGCTTCCCGGACAGGACTAATTCACCCCTCCACTTT. Together with reference TRBV5-1 and TRBJ1-6, the CDR3 gives the full variable domain: KAGVTQTPRYLIKTRGQQVTLSCSPISGHRSVSWYQQTPGQGLQFLFEYFSETQRNKGNFPGRFSGRQFSNSRSEMNVSTLELGDSALYLCASSFPDRTNSPLHFGNGTRLTVT.

The chain is built from TRBV3-1 (or the pseudogene TRBV3-2) and TRBJ2-1; tentative D call: TRBD2 (5 bases). The CDR3 is 13 residues long. Germline values: CDR1 LGHDT, CDR2 YNNKEL (reference sequence). The V gene lost 1 base and the J gene lost 8 bases, with 9 bases spanning the gap. CDR3 DNA sequence: TGTGCCAGCAGCCAAGGACGGGGAGATGAGCAGTTCTTC. Amino acid sequence: CASSQGRGDEQFF.

The chain is built from TRBV12-3 or TRBV12-4 and TRBJ2-7; no definite D call. With 2 bases removed from V and 4 bases from J, the gap between germline ends came to 3 bases. The CDR3 sequence is 11 residues long. CDR3 sequence reads: CASSLTYEQYF. The CDR3 bases are TGTGCCAGCAGTTTAACATACGAGCAGTACTTC.

This clone occurred once. The V call is TRBV2, the J call TRBJ2-6; D call uncertain. CDR3 length equals 15 residues. The V end was cut by 6 bases, the J end by 0 bases, with 9 bases between. Germline V gene lookup returns CDR1 SNHLY and CDR2 FYNNEI. The CDR3 sequence: CASRERLSGANVLTF. CDR3 in DNA: TGTGCCAGCAGGGAAAGACTCTCTGGGGCCAACGTCCTGACTTTC.